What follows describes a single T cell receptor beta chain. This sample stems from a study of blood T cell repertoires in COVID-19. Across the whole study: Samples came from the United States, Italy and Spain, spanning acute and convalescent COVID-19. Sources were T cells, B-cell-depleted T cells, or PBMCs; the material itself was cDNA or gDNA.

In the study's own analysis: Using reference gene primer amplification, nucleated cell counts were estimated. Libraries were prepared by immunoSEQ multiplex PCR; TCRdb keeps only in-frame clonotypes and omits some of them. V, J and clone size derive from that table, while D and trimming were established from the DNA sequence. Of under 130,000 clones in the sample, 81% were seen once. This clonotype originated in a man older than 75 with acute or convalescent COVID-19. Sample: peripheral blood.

CDR3 coding DNA: TGTGCCAGCAGTCCCCAGCGGCCCCCTTCCTACGAGCAGTACTTC. This sequence encodes CASSPQRPPSYEQYF. The V and J genes are TRBV27 and TRBJ2-7, with TRBD2 as a possible D gene (5 bases). Germline V lookup: CDR1 MNHEY, CDR2 SMNVEV (reference sequence). Trimming cost V 5 bases and J 1 base, with 15 bases left between them. The CDR3 spans 15 residues.